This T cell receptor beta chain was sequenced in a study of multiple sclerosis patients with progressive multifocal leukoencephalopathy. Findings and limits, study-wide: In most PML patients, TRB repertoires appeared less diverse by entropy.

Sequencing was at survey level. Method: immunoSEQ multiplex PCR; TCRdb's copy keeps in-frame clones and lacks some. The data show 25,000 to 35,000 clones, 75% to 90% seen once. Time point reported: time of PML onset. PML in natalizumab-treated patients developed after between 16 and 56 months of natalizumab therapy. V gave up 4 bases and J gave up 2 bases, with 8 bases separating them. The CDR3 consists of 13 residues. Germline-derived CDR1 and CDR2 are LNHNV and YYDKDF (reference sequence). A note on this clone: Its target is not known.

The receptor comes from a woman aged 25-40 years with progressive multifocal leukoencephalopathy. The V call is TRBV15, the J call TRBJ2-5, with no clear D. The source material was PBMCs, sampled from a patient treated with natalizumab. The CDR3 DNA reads TGTGCCACCAGCATTCGGCAGCAAGAGACCCAGTACTTC. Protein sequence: CATSIRQQETQYF.